The 7 T cell receptor beta chains below come from one sample, sequenced in a study of cytomegalovirus exposure and HLA in healthy donors. A multiplex PCR was run with 60 Vbeta primers and 13 Jbeta primers. Using immunoSEQ multiplex PCR, the repertoire was profiled, and TCRdb retains in-frame clones only, with some absent. Here the sample table reports about 130,000 clones. Input material: PBMCs. These receptors were taken from a middle-aged woman in good health and CMV-seropositive.

The rearrangement uses TRBV5-1 and TRBJ2-7, with 7 nucleotides matching TRBD2. The CDR3 totals 13 residues. CDR1 is SGHRS, CDR2 YFSETQ, per germline. V gave up 9 bases and J gave up 3 bases; unmatched junction bases: 9. The CDR3 coding sequence is TGCGCCACCTCCCTAGCGGAGGGCTACGAGCAGTACTTC. Translation: CATSLAEGYEQYF.

This chain links TRBV28 with TRBJ2-2; 8 nucleotides agree with TRBD1. The CDR3 has 15 amino acids. Germline CDR1 reads MDHEN; CDR2 reads SYDVKM. V lost 8 bases to trimming and J lost 4 bases; unmatched junction nucleotides: 9. This CDR3 reads CASLSGTGTTGELFF. The CDR3 DNA is TGTGCCAGCTTGTCCGGGACAGGAACCACCGGGGAGCTGTTTTTT. Using reference TRBV28 and TRBJ2-2 for the parts outside the CDR3, the full variable domain is DVKVTQSSRYLVKRTGEKVFLECVQDMDHENMFWYRQDPGLGLRLIYFSYDVKMKEKGDIPEGYSVSREKKERFSLILESASTNQTSMYLCASLSGTGTTGELFFGEGSRLTVL.

The J gene is TRBJ1-5, the V gene TRBV7-9; weak D call: TRBD1 (5 bases). Germline assignment: CDR1 SEHNR and CDR2 FQNEAQ (reference sequence). Trimming removed 4 bases at V and 7 bases at J, with 23 bases between. The length of the CDR3 is 17 residues. CDR3 coding DNA: TGTGCCAGCAGCTCCTTACTCCAGACAGAGGCATGGCAGCCCCAGCATTTT. The encoded protein is CASSSLLQTEAWQPQHF.

The chain links TRBV9 to TRBJ2-3; TRBD2 matches 11 bases. Germline lookup yields CDR1 SGDLS and CDR2 YYNGEE. There are 14 residues in the CDR3. Trimming cost V 5 bases and J 4 bases; bases outside gene matches: 3. This CDR3 is CASSLAGGADTQYF. Written as DNA, the CDR3 is TGTGCCAGCAGTCTAGCGGGAGGCGCAGATACGCAGTATTTT.

The chain carries TRBV28 and TRBJ2-7; D perhaps matches TRBD1 (6 bases). Germline CDR1 and CDR2: MDHEN and SYDVKM. The CDR3 is made up of 14 amino acids. The V gene lost 6 bases and the J gene lost 1 base, with 13 bases spanning the gap. The CDR3 loop reads CASSPDRRSYEQYF. The CDR3 DNA sequence: TGTGCCAGCAGCCCCGACAGGAGATCCTACGAGCAGTACTTC.

V usage is TRBV9 and J usage is TRBJ1-1; tentatively, D is TRBD1 (5 bases). Per germline, CDR1 SGDLS and CDR2 YYNGEE. The CDR3 is made up of 15 amino acids. Trimming shortened V by 0 bases and J by 0 bases, and 9 bases separated the two germline ends. DNA for the CDR3: TGTGCCAGCAGCGTAGAGCAGGACATGAACACTGAAGCTTTCTTT. Translation: CASSVEQDMNTEAFF.

The genes are TRBV5-1 and TRBJ2-7; D not certain. V lost 0 bases and J 8 bases, leaving 12 bases between the germline ends. The germline gives CDR1 SGHRS, CDR2 YFSETQ. This CDR3 comprises 13 residues. CDR3 DNA sequence: TGCGCCAGCAGCTTGGCCTCCACTGACAAGCAGTACTTC. Amino acids: CASSLASTDKQYF.